Sequencing of this T cell receptor (beta chain) was carried out in a study of blood T cell repertoires in COVID-19. Study details: From the United States, Italy and Spain came samples of acute and convalescent COVID-19. PBMCs, B-cell-depleted T cells, or T cells were the source of the cDNA or gDNA that made up the material.

Original processing methods: It was from reference gene primer amplification that nucleated cell counts were estimated. Profiling relied on immunoSEQ multiplex PCR, and the TCRdb table lists in-frame clones only, not all of them. Clone size and V and J calls were adopted from that table, with D and trimming inferred from the DNA. The sample includes around 67,000 clones, over 80% of them seen just once. The CDR3 loop spans 17 amino acids. V dropped 5 bases and J dropped 1; count of bases not matched to a gene: 9. Germline CDR1 MNHEY, CDR2 SMNVEV (reference sequence). The sample taken for sequencing was peripheral blood. The clonotype originates from a man over 45 with active COVID-19. The chain couples TRBV27 to TRBJ1-5, with 9 positions matching TRBD1. The CDR3 nucleotides read TGTGCCAGCAGTAAAATCTCCGGGACAGGGAGCAATCAGCCCCAGCATTTT. It translates to CASSKISGTGSNQPQHF.